This T cell receptor (beta chain) was sequenced for a study of blood T cells in healthy people across ages. This CDR3 comprises 15 residues. With 5 bases removed from V and 7 bases from J, the gap between germline ends came to 20 bases. Germline V gives CDR1 KGHSH, CDR2 LQKENI. A second PCR, run for roughly 7 to 12 cycles, used a sample-barcoded 5' primer plus a J-beta primer mix. Via MiXCR, TCRdb re-called the 5' RACE reads, giving one row per CDR3 protein. Here the sample spans 1.5 million to 2 million distinct CDR3 sequences, around 50% being singletons. The chain uses TRBV18 and TRBJ1-2, with a tentative D call TRBD1 (6 bases). The sequencing input was blood. This receptor was obtained from a woman aged 35 to 49 in good health. CDR3 DNA: TGTGCCAGCTCATCCTGGGGGGCAGATCCCTCTGGCTACACCTTC. It encodes CASSSWGADPSGYTF.